The clone carrying this T cell receptor beta chain was seen a single time. Germline is not matched at one junction end, which may reflect a read error. Isolation recovered at least 6 million PBMCs from every sample. The sample comes from a study of blood T cells in healthy people across ages. In germline, CDR1 is DFQATT, CDR2 SNEGSKA (reference sequence). This CDR3 spans 15 amino acids. The authors ran a second PCR of about 6 to 11 cycles using a sample-barcoded 5' primer and a J-beta primer mix. Each cDNA molecule was tagged by a template-switch adaptor with 12 random nucleotides. In TCRdb, the 5' RACE reads were re-called with MiXCR into one record per CDR3 protein. The sample lists 600,000 or so distinct CDR3 sequences, under 25% seen once, with 3.5% to 4% in the top ten.

The chain combines TRBV20-1 with TRBJ1-6; the D gene is possibly TRBD1 (6 bases). The TCR comes from a man in his 70s in good health. Material for sequencing was blood. CDR3 nucleotides: TGCAGTGCTAGTGCGGGGGCGGCCTATAATTCGCCCCTCCACTTT. The encoded protein is CSASAGAAYNSPLHF.